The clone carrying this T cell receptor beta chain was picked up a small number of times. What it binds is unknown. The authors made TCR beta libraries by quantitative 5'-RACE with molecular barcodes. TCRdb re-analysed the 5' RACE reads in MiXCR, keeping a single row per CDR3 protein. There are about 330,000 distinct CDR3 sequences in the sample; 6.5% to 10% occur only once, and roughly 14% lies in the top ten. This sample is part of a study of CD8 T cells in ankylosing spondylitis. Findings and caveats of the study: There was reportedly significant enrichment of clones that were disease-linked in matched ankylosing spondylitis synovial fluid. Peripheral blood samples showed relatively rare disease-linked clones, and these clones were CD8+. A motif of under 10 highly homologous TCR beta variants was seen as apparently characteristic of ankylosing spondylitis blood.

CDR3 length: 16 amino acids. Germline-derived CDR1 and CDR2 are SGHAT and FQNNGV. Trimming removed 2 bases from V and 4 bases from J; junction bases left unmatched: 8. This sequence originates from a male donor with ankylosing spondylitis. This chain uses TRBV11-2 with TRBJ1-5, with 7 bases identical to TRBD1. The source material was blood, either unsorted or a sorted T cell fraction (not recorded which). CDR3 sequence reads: CASSLNPGQPNQPQHF. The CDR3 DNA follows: TGTGCCAGCAGCTTAAATCCGGGACAGCCGAATCAGCCCCAGCATTTT.